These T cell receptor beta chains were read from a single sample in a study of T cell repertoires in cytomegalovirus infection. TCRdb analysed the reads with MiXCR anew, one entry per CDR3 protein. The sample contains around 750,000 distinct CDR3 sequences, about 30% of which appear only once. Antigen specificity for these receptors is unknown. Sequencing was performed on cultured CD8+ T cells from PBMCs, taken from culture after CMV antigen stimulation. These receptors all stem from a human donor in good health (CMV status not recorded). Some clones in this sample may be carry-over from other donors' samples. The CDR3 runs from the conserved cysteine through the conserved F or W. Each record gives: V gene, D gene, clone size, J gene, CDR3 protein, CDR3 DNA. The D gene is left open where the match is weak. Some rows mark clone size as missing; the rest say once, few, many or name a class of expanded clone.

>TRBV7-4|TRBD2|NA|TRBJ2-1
CASIRTSGSLIRDEQFF
TGTGCCAGCATACGGACTAGCGGGAGCCTGATTAGAGATGAGCAGTTCTTC
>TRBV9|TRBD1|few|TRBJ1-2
CASSSQKDRSGGYTF
TGTGCCAGCAGCTCGCAAAAGGACAGGTCTGGTGGCTACACCTTC
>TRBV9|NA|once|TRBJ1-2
CASGRHSRGYTF
TGTGCCAGCGGACGACACAGTCGAGGCTACACCTTC
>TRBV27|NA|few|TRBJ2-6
CASRTGGGANVLTF
TGTGCCAGCAGGACAGGTGGTGGGGCCAACGTCCTGACTTTC
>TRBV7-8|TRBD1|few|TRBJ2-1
CASSLPEGGLFYNEQFF
TGTGCCAGCAGCTTACCCGAAGGGGGCCTATTCTACAATGAGCAGTTCTTC
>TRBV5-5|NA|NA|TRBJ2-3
CASSFWGGGLTDTQYF
TGTGCCAGCAGCTTTTGGGGGGGCGGACTCACAGATACGCAGTATTTT
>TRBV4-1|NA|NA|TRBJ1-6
CASNDRRILSPLHF
TGTGCCAGCAATGACAGAAGGATTCTTTCACCCCTCCACTTT
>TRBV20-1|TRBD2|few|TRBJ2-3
CSAKRGSGGRTDTQYF
TGCAGTGCTAAACGGGGTAGCGGGGGGCGCACAGATACGCAGTATTTT
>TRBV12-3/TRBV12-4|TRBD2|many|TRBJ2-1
CASSFPGLATNEQFF
TGTGCCAGCAGTTTCCCGGGACTAGCTACCAATGAGCAGTTCTTC
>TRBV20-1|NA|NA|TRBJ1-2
CSARDRQNYGYTF
TGCAGTGCTAGAGATCGGCAGAATTATGGCTACACCTTC
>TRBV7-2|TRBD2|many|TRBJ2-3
CASSFPGTSGGGMMVDTQYF
TGTGCCAGCAGCTTCCCCGGGACTAGCGGGGGGGGCATGATGGTAGATACGCAGTATTTT
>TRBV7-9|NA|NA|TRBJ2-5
CASSRWDNQETQYF
TGTGCCAGCAGTCGTTGGGACAACCAAGAGACCCAGTACTTC
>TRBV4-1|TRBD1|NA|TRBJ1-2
CASSIDRGPVYGYTF
TGCGCCAGCAGCATAGACAGGGGGCCGGTCTATGGCTACACCTTC
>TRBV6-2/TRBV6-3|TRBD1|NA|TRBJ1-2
CASSYSWVDRPEANYGYTF
TGTGCCAGCAGTTACTCCTGGGTGGACAGGCCCGAAGCTAACTATGGCTACACCTTC
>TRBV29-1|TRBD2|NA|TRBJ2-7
CSARTSDTYEQYF
TGCAGCGCCAGGACTAGCGATACCTACGAGCAGTACTTC
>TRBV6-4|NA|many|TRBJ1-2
CASSVDGRIRGYTF
TGTGCCAGCAGTGTGGACGGTCGAATAAGAGGCTACACCTTC
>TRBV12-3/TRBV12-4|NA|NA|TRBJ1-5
CASSLPGWVCNQPQHF
TGTGCCAGCAGTTTACCAGGCTGGGTGTGCAATCAGCCCCAGCATTTT
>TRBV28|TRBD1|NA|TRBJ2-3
CASSLPGQGLWDTQYF
TGTGCCAGCAGTTTACCGGGACAGGGGCTGTGGGATACGCAGTATTTT
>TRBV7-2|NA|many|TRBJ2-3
CASSLGDTYFTDTQYF
TGTGCCAGCAGCTTAGGGGACACCTACTTCACAGATACGCAGTATTTT
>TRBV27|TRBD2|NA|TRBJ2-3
CASSPIAGGYTDTQYF
TGTGCCAGCAGCCCGATAGCGGGGGGGTACACAGATACGCAGTATTTT
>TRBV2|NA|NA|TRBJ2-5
CASRELVVDF
TGTGCCAGCAGAGAGCTCGTCGTTGACTTC
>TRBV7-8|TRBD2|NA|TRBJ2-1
CASSPRGGTGVYNEQFF
TGTGCCAGCAGCCCTCGGGGGGGAACGGGGGTTTACAATGAGCAGTTCTTC
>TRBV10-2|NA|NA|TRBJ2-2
CASKTFGVFREDTGELFF
TGCGCCAGCAAGACGTTTGGAGTGTTCCGCGAGGACACCGGGGAGCTGTTTTTT
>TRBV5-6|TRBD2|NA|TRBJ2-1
CASSQPPGTSGGVEQFF
TGTGCCAGCAGCCAACCTCCCGGGACTAGCGGGGGGGTTGAGCAGTTCTTC
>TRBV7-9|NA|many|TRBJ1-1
CASSGPTVLGTEAFF
TGTGCCAGCAGCGGACCGACAGTCCTGGGGACTGAAGCTTTCTTT
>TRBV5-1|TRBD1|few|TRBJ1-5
CASSVDRGGQPQHF
TGCGCCAGCAGCGTTGACAGGGGCGGTCAGCCCCAGCATTTT
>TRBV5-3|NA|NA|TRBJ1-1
CASSLTGGATEAFF
TGTGCCAGCAGCTTGACGGGTGGTGCCACTGAAGCTTTCTTT
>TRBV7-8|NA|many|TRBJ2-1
CASSLSDRSSYNEQFF
TGTGCCAGCAGCTTAAGCGACAGAAGCTCCTACAATGAGCAGTTCTTC
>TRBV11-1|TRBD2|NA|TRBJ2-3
CASSLGTGLALSSTDTQYF
TGTGCCAGCAGCTTAGGGACGGGACTAGCGTTATCTAGCACAGATACGCAGTATTTT
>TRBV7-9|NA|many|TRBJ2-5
CASSPPTARETQYF
TGTGCCAGCAGCCCACCGACAGCGAGGGAGACCCAGTACTTC
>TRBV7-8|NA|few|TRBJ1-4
CASSSRRTNEKLFF
TGTGCCAGCAGCTCCAGAAGAACTAATGAAAAACTGTTTTTT
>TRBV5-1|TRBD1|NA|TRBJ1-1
CASSLETGGNTEAFF
TGCGCCAGCAGCTTGGAAACAGGGGGGAACACTGAAGCTTTCTTT
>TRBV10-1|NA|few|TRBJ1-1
CASSGTGGVEAFF
TGCGCCAGCAGTGGGACGGGGGGGGTTGAAGCTTTCTTT
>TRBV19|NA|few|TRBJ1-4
CASSINNRLNEKLFF
TGTGCCAGTAGTATAAATAACAGGTTGAATGAAAAACTGTTTTTT
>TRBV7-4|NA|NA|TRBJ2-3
CASSLEWMGAGTDTQYF
TGTGCCAGCAGCTTAGAGTGGATGGGGGCCGGAACAGATACGCAGTATTTT
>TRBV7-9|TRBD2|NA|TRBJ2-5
CASSFGLGQETQYF
TGTGCCAGCAGCTTTGGACTAGGGCAAGAGACCCAGTACTTC
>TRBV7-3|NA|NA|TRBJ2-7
CASSYDSQPYNEQYF
TGTGCCAGCAGCTACGACAGCCAGCCCTACAATGAGCAGTACTTC
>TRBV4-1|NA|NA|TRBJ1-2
CASSQGGARGYTF
TGTGCCAGCAGCCAAGGTGGGGCTCGAGGCTACACCTTC
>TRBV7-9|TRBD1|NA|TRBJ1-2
CASLGTGDDYTF
TGTGCCAGTTTGGGGACAGGGGATGACTACACCTTC
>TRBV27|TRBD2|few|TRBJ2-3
CASSIGPAGGPGDTQYF
TGTGCCAGCAGTATCGGGCCAGCGGGGGGGCCGGGAGATACGCAGTATTTT
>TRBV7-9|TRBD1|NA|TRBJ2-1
CASRFTGQGANEQFF
TGTGCCAGCAGGTTTACCGGACAGGGGGCGAATGAGCAGTTCTTC
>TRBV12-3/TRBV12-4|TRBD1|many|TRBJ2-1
CASTDSGGRYNEQFF
TGTGCCAGCACCGACTCAGGGGGTCGGTACAATGAGCAGTTCTTC
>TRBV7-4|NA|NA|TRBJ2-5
CASSLADGQETQYF
TGTGCCAGCAGCTTAGCGGATGGTCAAGAGACCCAGTACTTC
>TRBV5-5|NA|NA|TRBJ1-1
CASTRATENTEAFF
TGTGCCAGCACCCGAGCCACGGAGAACACTGAAGCTTTCTTT
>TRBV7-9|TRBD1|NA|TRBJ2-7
CASSPPGQGFEQYF
TGTGCCAGCAGCCCTCCGGGACAGGGGTTCGAGCAGTACTTC
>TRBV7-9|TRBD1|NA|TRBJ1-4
CASSLDRQDRAREKLFF
TGTGCCAGCAGCTTAGATCGGCAGGACAGGGCGAGAGAAAAACTGTTTTTT
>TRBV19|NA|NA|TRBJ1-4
CASSTRTGTTDEKLFF
TGTGCCAGTAGTACCCGAACCGGGACAACGGATGAAAAACTGTTTTTT
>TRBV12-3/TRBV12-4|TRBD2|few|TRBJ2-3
CASSLDSGGADTQYF
TGTGCCAGCAGTTTAGATTCCGGGGGGGCAGATACGCAGTATTTT
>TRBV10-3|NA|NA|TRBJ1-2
CAIRNTNYGYTF
TGTGCCATCAGGAATACTAACTATGGCTACACCTTC
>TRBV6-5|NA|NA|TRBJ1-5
CASSNDRVQPQHF
TGTGCCAGCAGTAACGACCGTGTTCAGCCCCAGCATTTT